This TCR beta chain was identified in a study of T cell responses to AZD1222 COVID-19 vaccine. Overall study results and limits: The donors showed a predominance of white British ancestry and of females, with possible underestimation of clonal diversity.

A note on this clone: The target antigen is unknown.

Here immunoSEQ multiplex PCR was the method, and the copy in TCRdb shows in-frame clones only, minus some. Of 85,000 to 130,000 clones listed, over 90% are singletons. In germline, CDR1 is MDHEN, CDR2 SYDVKM. The CDR3 length is 15 residues. J gave up 8 bases and V 7 bases, and 13 bases lay outside the gene matches. The receptor was isolated from an adult in good health. The chain recombines TRBV28 with TRBJ2-1; TRBD2 matches 8 bases. Sequences were derived from peripheral blood, sampled on day 0 of AZD1222 vaccination. The CDR3 DNA sequence: TGTGCCAGCAAATCGGGACTAGGACCGTTCGATGAGCAGTTCTTC. It translates to CASKSGLGPFDEQFF.